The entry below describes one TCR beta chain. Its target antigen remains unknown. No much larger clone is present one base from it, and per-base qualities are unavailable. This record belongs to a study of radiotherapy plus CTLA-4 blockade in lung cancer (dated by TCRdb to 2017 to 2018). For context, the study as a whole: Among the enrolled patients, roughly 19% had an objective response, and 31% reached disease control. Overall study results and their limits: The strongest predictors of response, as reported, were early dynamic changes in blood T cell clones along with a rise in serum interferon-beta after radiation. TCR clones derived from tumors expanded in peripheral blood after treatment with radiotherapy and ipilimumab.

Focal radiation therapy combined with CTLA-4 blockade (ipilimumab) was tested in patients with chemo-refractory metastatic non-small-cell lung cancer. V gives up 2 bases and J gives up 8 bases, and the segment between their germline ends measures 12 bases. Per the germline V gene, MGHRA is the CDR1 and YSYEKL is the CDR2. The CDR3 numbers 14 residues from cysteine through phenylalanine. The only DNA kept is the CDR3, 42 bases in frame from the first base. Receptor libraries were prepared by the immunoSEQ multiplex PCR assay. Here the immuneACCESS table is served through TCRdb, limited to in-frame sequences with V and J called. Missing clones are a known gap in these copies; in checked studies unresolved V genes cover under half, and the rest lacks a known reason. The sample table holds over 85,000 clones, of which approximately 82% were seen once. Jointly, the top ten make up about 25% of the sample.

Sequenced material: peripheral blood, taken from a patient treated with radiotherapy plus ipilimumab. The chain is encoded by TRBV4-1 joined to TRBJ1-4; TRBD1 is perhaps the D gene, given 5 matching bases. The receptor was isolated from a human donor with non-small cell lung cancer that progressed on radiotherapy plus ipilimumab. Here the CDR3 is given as CASSQLGEEEKLFF. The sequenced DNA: TGCGCCAGCAGCCAATTGGGGGAGGAGGAAAAACTGTTTTTT.